The entry below gives a single T cell receptor (beta chain) sequence along with its context. Its specificity is unknown. This record comes from a study of T-cell memory formation after mild COVID-19. Looking at the study overall: The two donors had largely donor-specific TCR clusters.

Losses at the gene ends were 5 bases for V and 5 bases for J; bases not matched to a gene: 6. The germline V gene encodes CDR1 GTSNPN and CDR2 SVGIG (reference sequence). CDR3 length: 15 amino acids. A 5'RACE reaction primed in the constant segment made cDNA libraries of TCR alpha and TCR beta, and these carried sample barcodes and UMIs. Using its own MiXCR run on the 5' RACE reads, TCRdb lists one record per CDR3 protein. This sample has roughly 68,000 distinct CDR3 sequences, with approximately 15% found just once. Points from the study as a whole: CD4/CD8 balance held among clones contracting day 15 to 85, and later expanders leaned CD4+. Clones that contracted clustered mainly in CM and EM if CD4+ and in EMRA if CD8+.

The J gene is TRBJ2-3, the V gene TRBV30; 14 bases agree with TRBD2. Specimen: PBMCs or a T cell subset sorted from them (not recorded which). The TCR was taken from an adult woman who had mild COVID-19 (a few samples of this study predate the infection). Cell type and time point are not known. The CDR3 spells CAWETSGGAGDTQYF. For the CDR3, the DNA is TGTGCCTGGGAGACTAGCGGGGGGGCCGGAGATACGCAGTATTTT.